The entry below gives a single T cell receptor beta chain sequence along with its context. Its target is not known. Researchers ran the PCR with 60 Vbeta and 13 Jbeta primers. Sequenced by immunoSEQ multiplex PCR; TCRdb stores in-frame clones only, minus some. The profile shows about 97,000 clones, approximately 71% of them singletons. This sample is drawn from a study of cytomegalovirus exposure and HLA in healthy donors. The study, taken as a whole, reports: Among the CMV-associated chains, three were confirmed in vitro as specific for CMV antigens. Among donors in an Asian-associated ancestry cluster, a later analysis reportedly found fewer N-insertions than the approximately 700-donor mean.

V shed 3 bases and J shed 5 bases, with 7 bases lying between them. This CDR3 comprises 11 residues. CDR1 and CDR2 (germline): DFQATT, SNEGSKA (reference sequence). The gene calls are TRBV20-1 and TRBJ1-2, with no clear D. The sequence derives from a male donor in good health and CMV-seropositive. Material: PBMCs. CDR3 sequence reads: CSASRPYGYTF. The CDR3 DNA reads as TGCAGTGCTAGCAGGCCTTATGGCTACACCTTC.